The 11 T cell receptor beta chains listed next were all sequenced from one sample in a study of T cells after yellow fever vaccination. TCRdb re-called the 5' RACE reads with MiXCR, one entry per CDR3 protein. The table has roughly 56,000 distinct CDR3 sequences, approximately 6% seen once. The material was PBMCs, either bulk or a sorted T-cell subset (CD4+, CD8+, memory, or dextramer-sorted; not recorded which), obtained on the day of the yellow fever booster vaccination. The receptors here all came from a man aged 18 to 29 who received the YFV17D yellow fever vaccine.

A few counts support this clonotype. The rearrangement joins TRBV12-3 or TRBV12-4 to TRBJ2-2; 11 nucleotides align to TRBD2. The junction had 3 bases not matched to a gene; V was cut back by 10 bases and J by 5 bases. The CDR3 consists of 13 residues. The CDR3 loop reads CATLAGETGELFF. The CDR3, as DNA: TGTGCCACACTAGCGGGGGAAACCGGGGAGCTGTTTTTT.

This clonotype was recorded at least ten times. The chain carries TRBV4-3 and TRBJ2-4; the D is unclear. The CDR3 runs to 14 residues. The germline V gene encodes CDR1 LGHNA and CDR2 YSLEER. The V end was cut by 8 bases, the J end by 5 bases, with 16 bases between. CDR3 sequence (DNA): TGCGCCAGCGGGATGGGCCTTGGGGAAAACATTCAGTACTTC. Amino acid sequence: CASGMGLGENIQYF.

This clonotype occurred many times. In DNA form, the CDR3 reads TGTGCCAGCAGTTACTCCCCCCTAGCAACGCGCACAGATACGCAGTATTTT. This translates into CASSYSPLATRTDTQYF. The J gene is TRBJ2-3, the V gene TRBV6-5; tentatively, D is TRBD2 (5 bases). The V end lost 0 bases, the J end lost 1 base, and 14 bases lay between the germline ends. Looked up from germline, CDR1 is MNHEY and CDR2 is SVGAGI. The CDR3 is 17 amino acids.

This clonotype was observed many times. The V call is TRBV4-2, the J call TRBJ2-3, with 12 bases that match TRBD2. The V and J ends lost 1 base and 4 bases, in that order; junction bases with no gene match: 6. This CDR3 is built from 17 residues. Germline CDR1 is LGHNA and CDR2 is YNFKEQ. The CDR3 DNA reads TGTGCCAGCAGCCAAGGGACTAGCGGGGTATCTTCAGATACGCAGTATTTT. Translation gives CASSQGTSGVSSDTQYF.

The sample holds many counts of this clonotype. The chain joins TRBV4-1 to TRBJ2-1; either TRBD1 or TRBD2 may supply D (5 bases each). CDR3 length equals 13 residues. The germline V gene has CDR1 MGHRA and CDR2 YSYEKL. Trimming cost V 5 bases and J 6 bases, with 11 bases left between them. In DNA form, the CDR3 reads TGCGCCAGCAGCGGGGGAGCGGTCAATGAGCAGTTCTTC. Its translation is CASSGGAVNEQFF.

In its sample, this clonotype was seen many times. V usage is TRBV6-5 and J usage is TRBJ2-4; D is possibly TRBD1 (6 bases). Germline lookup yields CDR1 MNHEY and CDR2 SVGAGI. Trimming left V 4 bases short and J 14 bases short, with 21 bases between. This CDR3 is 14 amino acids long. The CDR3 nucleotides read TGTGCCAGCAGTTTGGGACATTTGGTTGACCCAAAGTACTTC. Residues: CASSLGHLVDPKYF.

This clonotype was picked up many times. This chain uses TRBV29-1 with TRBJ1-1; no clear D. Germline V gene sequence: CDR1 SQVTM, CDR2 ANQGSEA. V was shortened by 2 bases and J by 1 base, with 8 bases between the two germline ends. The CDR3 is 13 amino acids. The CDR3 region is CSVELAENTEAFF. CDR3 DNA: TGCAGCGTTGAACTGGCAGAGAACACTGAAGCTTTCTTT.

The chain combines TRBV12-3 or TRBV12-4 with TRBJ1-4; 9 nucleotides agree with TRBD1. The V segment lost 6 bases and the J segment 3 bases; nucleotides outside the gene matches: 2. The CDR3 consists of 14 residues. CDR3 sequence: CASSGDRANEKLFF. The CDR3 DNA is TGTGCCAGCAGCGGGGACAGGGCTAATGAAAAACTGTTTTTT.

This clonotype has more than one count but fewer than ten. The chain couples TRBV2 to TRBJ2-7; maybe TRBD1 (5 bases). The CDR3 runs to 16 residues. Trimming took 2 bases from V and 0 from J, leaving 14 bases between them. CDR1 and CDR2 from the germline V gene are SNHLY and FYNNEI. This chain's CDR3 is CASSEMAGLSSYEQYV. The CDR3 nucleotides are TGTGCCAGCAGTGAAATGGCAGGGTTAAGCTCCTACGAGCAGTACGTC.

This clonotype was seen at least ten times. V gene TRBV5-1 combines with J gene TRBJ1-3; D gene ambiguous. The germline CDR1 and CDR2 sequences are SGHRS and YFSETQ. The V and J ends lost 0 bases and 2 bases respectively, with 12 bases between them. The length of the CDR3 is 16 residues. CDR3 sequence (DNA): TGCGCCAGCAGCTTGGCCGTAGGCTTAACTGGAAACACCATATATTTT. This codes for CASSLAVGLTGNTIYF.

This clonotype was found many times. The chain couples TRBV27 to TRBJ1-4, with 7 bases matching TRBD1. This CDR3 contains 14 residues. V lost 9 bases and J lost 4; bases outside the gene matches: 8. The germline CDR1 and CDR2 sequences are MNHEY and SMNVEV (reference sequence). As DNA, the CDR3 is TGTGCCAGTAGGACGGGACAGTTTAATGAAAAACTGTTTTTT. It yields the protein CASRTGQFNEKLFF.